This T cell receptor beta chain stems from a study of CD8+ T cells in alopecia areata. About the research overall: Treated patients swallowed 5 to 10 mg of oral tofacitinib twice daily. For 6 to 18 months, tofacitinib was taken, and 6 months off drug followed.

Individuals with alopecia areata gave both lesional scalp punch biopsies and peripheral blood for collection. Of note for this clone: The target antigen is unknown.

Germline CDR1 SGHTA, CDR2 FQGNSA. V was trimmed by 1 base and J by 5 bases, leaving 5 bases between them. CDR3 length: 12 amino acids. Points from the study as a whole: Normal scalp showed lower clonality than lesional scalp, especially alopecia totalis/universalis.

Following extraction, RNA underwent reverse transcription to cDNA, which served as the sequencing template. TCRdb's table, derived via immunoSEQ multiplex PCR, lists solely in-frame clones and lacks some. The repertoire has roughly 250,000 clones, around two thirds of them found once; the top ten carry around 1.2%. This TCR came from a human donor with alopecia areata. The sample here was CD4+ T cells sorted from blood, taken at week 0. The V call is TRBV7-2, the J call TRBJ2-5; no firm D call. CDR3 loop: CASSLGSETQYF. The CDR3 coding sequence is TGTGCCAGCAGCTTAGGCTCCGAGACCCAGTACTTC.